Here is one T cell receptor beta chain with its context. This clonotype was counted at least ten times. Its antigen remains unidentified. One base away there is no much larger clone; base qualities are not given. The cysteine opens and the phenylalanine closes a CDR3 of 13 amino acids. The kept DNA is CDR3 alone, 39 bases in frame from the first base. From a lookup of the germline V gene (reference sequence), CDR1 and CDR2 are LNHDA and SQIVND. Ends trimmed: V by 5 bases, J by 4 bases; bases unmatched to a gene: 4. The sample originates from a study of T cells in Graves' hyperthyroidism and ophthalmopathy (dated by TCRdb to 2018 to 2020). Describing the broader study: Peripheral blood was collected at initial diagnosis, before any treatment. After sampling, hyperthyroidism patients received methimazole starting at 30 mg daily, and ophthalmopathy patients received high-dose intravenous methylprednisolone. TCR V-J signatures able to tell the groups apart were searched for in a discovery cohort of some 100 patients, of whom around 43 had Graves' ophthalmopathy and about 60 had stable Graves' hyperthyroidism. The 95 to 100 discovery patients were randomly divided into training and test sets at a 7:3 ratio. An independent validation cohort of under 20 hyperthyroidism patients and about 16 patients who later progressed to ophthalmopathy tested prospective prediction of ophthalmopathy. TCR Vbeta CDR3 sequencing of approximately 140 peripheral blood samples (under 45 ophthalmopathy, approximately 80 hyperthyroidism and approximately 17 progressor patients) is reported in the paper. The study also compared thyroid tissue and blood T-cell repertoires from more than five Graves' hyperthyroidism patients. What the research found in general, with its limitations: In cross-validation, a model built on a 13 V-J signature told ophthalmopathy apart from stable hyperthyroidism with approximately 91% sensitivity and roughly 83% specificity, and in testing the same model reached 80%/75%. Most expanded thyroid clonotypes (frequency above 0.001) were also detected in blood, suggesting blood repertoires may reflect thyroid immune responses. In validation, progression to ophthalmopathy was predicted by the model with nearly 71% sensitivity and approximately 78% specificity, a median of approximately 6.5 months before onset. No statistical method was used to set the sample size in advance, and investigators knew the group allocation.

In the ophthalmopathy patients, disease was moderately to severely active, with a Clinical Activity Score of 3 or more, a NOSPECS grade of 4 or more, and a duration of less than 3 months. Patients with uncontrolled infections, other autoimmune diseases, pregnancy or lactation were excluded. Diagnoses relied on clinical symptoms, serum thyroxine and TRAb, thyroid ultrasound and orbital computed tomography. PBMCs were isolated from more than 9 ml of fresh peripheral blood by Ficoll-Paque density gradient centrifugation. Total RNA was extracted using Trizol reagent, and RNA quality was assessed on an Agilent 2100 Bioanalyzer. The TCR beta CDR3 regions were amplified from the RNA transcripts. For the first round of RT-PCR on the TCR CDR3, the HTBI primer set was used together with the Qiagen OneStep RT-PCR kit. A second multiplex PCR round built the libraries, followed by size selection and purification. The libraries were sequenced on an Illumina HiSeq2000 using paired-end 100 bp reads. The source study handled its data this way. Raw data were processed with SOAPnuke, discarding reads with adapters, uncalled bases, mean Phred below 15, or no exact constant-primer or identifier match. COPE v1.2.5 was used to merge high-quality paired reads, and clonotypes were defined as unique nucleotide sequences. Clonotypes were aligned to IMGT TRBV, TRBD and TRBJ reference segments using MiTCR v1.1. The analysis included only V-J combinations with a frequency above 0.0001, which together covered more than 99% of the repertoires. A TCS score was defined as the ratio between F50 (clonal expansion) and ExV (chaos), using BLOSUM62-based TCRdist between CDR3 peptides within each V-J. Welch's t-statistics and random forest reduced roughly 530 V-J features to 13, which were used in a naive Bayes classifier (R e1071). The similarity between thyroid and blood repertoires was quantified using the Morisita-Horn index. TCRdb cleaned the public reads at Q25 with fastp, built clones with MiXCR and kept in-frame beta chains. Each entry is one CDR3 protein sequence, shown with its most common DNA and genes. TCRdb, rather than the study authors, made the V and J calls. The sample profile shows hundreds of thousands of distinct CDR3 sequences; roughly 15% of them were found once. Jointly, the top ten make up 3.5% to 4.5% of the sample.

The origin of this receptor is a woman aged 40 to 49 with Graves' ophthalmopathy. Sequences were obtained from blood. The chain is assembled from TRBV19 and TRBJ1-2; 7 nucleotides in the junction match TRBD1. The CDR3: CASSPGQVYGYTF. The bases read TGTGCCAGTAGTCCCGGACAGGTCTATGGCTACACCTTC.